This section outlines one TCR beta chain sequence together with its context. Sequenced patients had shown CD8+CD57+ cell expansion by flow cytometry. This record comes from a study of CD8+CD57+ T cells in acquired aplastic anemia. With 3 bases removed from V and 14 bases from J, the gap between germline ends came to 17 bases. Germline assignment: CDR1 SGHVS and CDR2 FQNEAQ. This CDR3 comprises 13 residues. The study profiled TCR beta VDJ and CDR3 using genomic DNA as template. TCRdb ran MiXCR on the reads and lists one entry per CDR3 protein. In the table there are around 250,000 distinct CDR3 sequences, 82% of which are singletons.

This receptor was taken from a human donor with aplastic anemia. The genes are TRBV7-8 and TRBJ1-5, with D perhaps TRBD1 (5 bases). The sample comprised sorted CD4+, CD8+, or CD8+CD57+ T cells (not recorded which) from PBMCs. The CDR3 is CASSLGGDPDKHF. CDR3 sequence (DNA): TGTGCCAGCAGCTTGGGGGGAGACCCCGATAAGCATTTT.